The T cell receptor beta chain described here comes from a study of blood T cell repertoires in COVID-19. The overall study: Italy, Spain and the United States were the sources of the convalescent and acute COVID-19 samples. T cells, B-cell-depleted T cells, or PBMCs provided the cDNA or gDNA that served as material.

In terms of age and location, participants ranged from roughly 18 to 95 years and lived in approximately 26 US areas. Cohorts were determined from participant-reported clinical history. The method was immunoSEQ multiplex PCR; TCRdb's version includes in-frame clones alone and lacks a portion of them. The table includes 150,000 to 200,000 clones, 75% to 90% detected once. The TCR was taken from a man aged 65 to 85 who had been exposed to COVID-19. Sequencing used PBMCs or T cells enriched from blood (not recorded which).

The chain's CDR3 is CASSSDRAGANVLTF. The CDR3 DNA reads as TGTGCCAGCAGCTCAGACAGAGCTGGGGCCAACGTCCTGACTTTC. The rearrangement links TRBV7-3 to TRBJ2-6; D may be TRBD1 (5 bases). This CDR3 spans 15 amino acids. V dropped 4 bases and J dropped 2 bases, with 9 bases sitting between them. CDR1 and CDR2 (germline): SGHTA, FQGTGA. Using reference TRBV7-3 and TRBJ2-6 for the parts outside the CDR3, the full variable domain is GAGVSQTPSNKVTEKGKYVELRCDPISGHTALYWYRQSLGQGPEFLIYFQGTGAADDSGLPNDRFFAVRPEGSVSTLKIQRTERGDSAVYLCASSSDRAGANVLTFGAGSRLTVL.